The clone carrying this TCR beta chain has a count of ten or more. TCRdb recomputed calls from the RT-PCR reads with MiXCR, one row per CDR3 protein. The sample records approximately 570,000 distinct CDR3 sequences, roughly 8.2% being singletons. The sample is drawn from a study of response to subunit inactivated influenza vaccine. The sequence was obtained from a man between 50 and 70 years old who received an inactivated influenza vaccine. The specimen comprised PBMCs from blood, sampled less than 30 months after vaccination.

CDR3 nucleotide sequence: TGTGCCACCAGCAGAGATACCCGAGCAGACATTCAGTACTTC. Protein product: CATSRDTRADIQYF. This sequence joins TRBV15 and TRBJ2-4; D remains ambiguous. The CDR3 length is 14 residues. Between the trimmed V and J ends, which lost 0 bases and 8 bases, there was a span of 11 bases. The germline V gene has CDR1 LNHNV and CDR2 YYDKDF (reference sequence).